These 18 T cell receptor beta chains were sequenced from one sample in a study of cytomegalovirus exposure and HLA in healthy donors (dated by TCRdb to 2017 to 2019). Receptors were amplified or captured by the immunoSEQ multiplex PCR assay. Entries here come from immuneACCESS through TCRdb and include only in-frame sequences with V and J called. Some clones fail to appear in such tables; in the studies checked, an unresolved V gene covers under half of the shortfall, and the cause of the remainder is unknown. Present in this sample are 120,000 to 150,000 clones, about 88% of which were seen just once. Approximately 8.7% of the sample rests with the top ten. Sample: PBMCs. These TCRs come from a young man in good health and CMV-seropositive.

This chain joins TRBV6-1 and TRBJ1-1, with 8 positions matching TRBD1. CDR1 and CDR2 from the germline V gene are MNHNS and SASEGT. CDR3 size: 14 residues. V lost 4 bases, J lost 4 bases, and 5 bases stayed unmatched. The CDR3 is CASSAQGATTEAFF. CDR3 bases: TGTGCCAGCAGTGCTCAGGGGGCGACCACTGAAGCTTTCTTT.

In its sample, this clone was seen a few times. V is TRBV29-1 and J is TRBJ1-1; 7 positions agree with TRBD1. CDR3 length equals 13 residues. With 4 bases clipped from V and 4 bases from J, the junction kept 6 bases outside the gene matches. Germline lookup yields CDR1 SQVTM and CDR2 ANQGSEA. CDR3 amino acids: CSVANDRATEAFF. The CDR3 region has the DNA TGCAGCGTTGCTAACGACAGGGCCACTGAAGCTTTCTTT.

The chain employs TRBV2 and TRBJ1-5; 10 positions match TRBD1. With V trimmed by 4 bases and J by 4 bases, 1 base remained unmatched. Germline V gene data show CDR1 as SNHLY and CDR2 as FYNNEI. This CDR3 comprises 14 residues. CDR3 in amino acids: CASSGQGANQPQHF. CDR3 coding DNA: TGTGCCAGCAGTGGACAGGGGGCAAATCAGCCCCAGCATTTT.

The CDR3 bases are TGCGCCAGCAGCTTGGGGAGCGGGAGAGCCCGGGCCGCTGAAGCTTTCTTT. Its protein is CASSLGSGRARAAEAFF. The chain carries TRBV5-1 and TRBJ1-1; no definite D call. Germline CDR1 SGHRS, CDR2 YFSETQ. V lost 0 bases and J 6 bases, leaving 21 bases between the germline ends. The CDR3 covers 17 residues.

The chain couples TRBV2 to TRBJ2-3; TRBD2 agrees at 8 bases. V shed 4 bases and J 2 bases; nucleotides not matched to a gene: 5. Germline values: CDR1 SNHLY, CDR2 FYNNEI. The CDR3 sequence is 15 residues long. The CDR3 sequence: CASSGAGVPTDTQYF. The CDR3 region has the DNA TGTGCCAGCAGTGGAGCGGGAGTTCCCACAGATACGCAGTATTTT.

This clone has only a few counts. The chain carries TRBV6-4 and TRBJ2-1; perhaps TRBD2 as D (6 bases). Germline assignment: CDR1 MRHNA and CDR2 SNTAGT. CDR3 length: 13 amino acids. V lost 10 bases to trimming and J lost 3 bases, with 13 bases between them. The CDR3 DNA follows: TGTGCCACAGGCCTCGGGGGCTACAATGAGCAGTTCTTC. Translation gives CATGLGGYNEQFF.

The chain has TRBV11-3 and TRBJ2-3; a weak D match, TRBD2 (6 bases). CDR3 length equals 18 residues. Germline V gene lookup returns CDR1 SGHNT and CDR2 YENEEA. V gave up 2 bases and J gave up 4 bases, with 22 bases separating them. In DNA form, the CDR3 reads TGTGCCAGCAGCTTACCCTCGTGGGGGGTTAGTAGCGCAGATACGCAGTATTTT. Its protein product is CASSLPSWGVSSADTQYF.

V is TRBV29-1 and J is TRBJ2-3; 8 positions match TRBD2. The CDR3 is 15 residues long. The V gene's germline CDR1 is SQVTM and CDR2 ANQGSEA. With V trimmed by 7 bases and J by 1 base, 10 bases remained unmatched. The CDR3 loop reads CSAWGLAGGTDTQYF. The CDR3, as DNA: TGCAGCGCATGGGGTCTAGCGGGCGGCACAGATACGCAGTATTTT.

The V gene is TRBV6-1, the J gene TRBJ2-7, with 7 positions matching TRBD1. Germline CDR1 is MNHNS and CDR2 is SASEGT. J gave up 3 bases and V 8 bases, and 7 bases lay outside the gene matches. The CDR3 has 13 residues. The CDR3 DNA is TGTGCCAGCGATAAGGACAGGAGCTACGAGCAGTACTTC. Amino acid sequence: CASDKDRSYEQYF.

V gene TRBV7-9 combines with J gene TRBJ1-5, with D possibly being TRBD1 (6 bases). Trimming removed 7 bases from V and 7 bases from J, with 26 bases in between. The CDR3 covers 17 residues. The germline V gene encodes CDR1 SEHNR and CDR2 FQNEAQ (reference sequence). DNA of the CDR3: TGTGCCAGCACACCATGGGCCAGGACAGCATATGGGCAGCCCCAGCATTTT. It codes for CASTPWARTAYGQPQHF. The entire variable domain, with the rest obtained from reference TRBV7-9 and TRBJ1-5, is as follows: DTGVSQNPRHKITKRGQNVTFRCDPISEHNRLYWYRQTLGQGPEFLTYFQNEAQLEKSRLLSDRFSAERPKGSFSTLEIQRTEQGDSAMYLCASTPWARTAYGQPQHFGDGTRLSIL.

To note about this clone: The sample holds other DNA sequences that translate to the same CDR3. The rearrangement joins TRBV5-1 to TRBJ2-7; D might be TRBD2 (6 bases). Trimming took off 7 bases at V and 0 bases at J, with 8 bases between the two ends. Germline lookup yields CDR1 SGHRS and CDR2 YFSETQ. The CDR3 extends over 12 amino acids. The CDR3: CASRDSSYEQYF. In DNA, the CDR3 is TGCGCCAGCCGGGACTCCTCCTACGAGCAGTACTTC. Supplemented by reference TRBV5-1 and TRBJ2-7, the full variable domain reads KAGVTQTPRYLIKTRGQQVTLSCSPISGHRSVSWYQQTPGQGLQFLFEYFSETQRNKGNFPGRFSGRQFSNSRSEMNVSTLELGDSALYLCASRDSSYEQYFGPGTRLTVT.

The rearrangement uses TRBV29-1 and TRBJ2-3, with TRBD1 matching 11 bases. The V gene's germline CDR1 is SQVTM and CDR2 ANQGSEA. J lost 6 bases, V lost 7 bases, and 6 bases had no gene match. The CDR3 runs to 13 residues. The DNA of the CDR3 is TGCAGCGCTGGACAGGGGGCTAAGGATACGCAGTATTTT. It is translated as CSAGQGAKDTQYF.

The CDR3 reads CAWSVLQTGEQYF. The CDR3 DNA sequence: TGTGCCTGGAGTGTTCTTCAAACTGGCGAGCAGTACTTC. V is TRBV30 and J is TRBJ2-7; D ambiguous. This CDR3 contains 13 residues. Trimming shortened V by 0 bases and J by 6 bases, and 12 bases separated the two germline ends. Germline V CDR1 and CDR2: GTSNPN, SVGIG (reference sequence).

The chain is built from TRBV6-6 and TRBJ2-7; a possible D gene is TRBD2 (6 bases). V lost 2 bases and J lost 2, with 10 bases in between. Germline V gene sequence: CDR1 MNHNY, CDR2 SVGAGI (reference sequence). This CDR3 region has 14 residues. The DNA for the CDR3 is TGTGCCAGCAGTTACACGGAGGGCGCCTACGAGCAGTACTTC. Translation: CASSYTEGAYEQYF.

The rearrangement links TRBV2 to TRBJ1-5, with D possibly matching TRBD1 (6 bases). Germline assignment: CDR1 SNHLY and CDR2 FYNNEI. The CDR3 consists of 12 residues. Deletions cut 5 bases from V and 9 bases from J, with 11 bases between. The CDR3 spells CASSREGGPQHF. The CDR3 bases are TGTGCCAGCAGTCGGGAGGGGGGGCCCCAGCATTTT.

The chain has TRBV9 and TRBJ2-3; D perhaps matches TRBD2 (6 bases). The CDR3 runs to 14 residues. Germline CDR1 reads SGDLS; CDR2 reads YYNGEE. Trimming pared 4 bases from V and 1 base from J, leaving 10 bases between. The CDR3 nucleotides are TGTGCCAGCAGCTCTCGACTAGGCACAGATACGCAGTATTTT. Translation: CASSSRLGTDTQYF.

CDR3 nucleotides: TGTGCCAGCGCCCTAGCGGGGGGGACCACAGATACGCAGTATTTT. The encoded protein is CASALAGGTTDTQYF. The rearrangement joins TRBV6-4 to TRBJ2-3; 12 bases fit TRBD2. The trim removed 8 bases at V and 2 bases at J, leaving 5 bases unmatched. CDR1 MRHNA and CDR2 SNTAGT come from the germline V gene. The CDR3 length is 15 residues.

The rearrangement links TRBV7-6 to TRBJ2-7, with 10 positions matching TRBD1. The length of the CDR3 is 14 residues. Germline trimming cut 2 bases from V and 6 bases from J; bases unmatched to any gene: 4. The germline gives CDR1 SGHVS, CDR2 FNYEAQ. CDR3 coding DNA: TGTGCCAGCAGCTTAATGGGACAGGGGTTCGAGCAGTACTTC. The encoded protein is CASSLMGQGFEQYF.